Listed below are T cell receptor beta chains from one sample, sequenced in a study of blood T cell repertoires in COVID-19. The data were produced by immunoSEQ multiplex PCR, yet TCRdb's version contains in-frame clones alone and is incomplete. The sample lists about 240,000 clones; 75% to 90% were seen once. Sequencing was performed on PBMCs or T cells enriched from blood (not recorded which). These receptors were collected from a man aged 35 to 55 who had recovered from COVID-19. Each CDR3 is given with its conserved first and last residue. Fields, in order: CDR3 protein, CDR3 DNA, D gene, clone size, J gene, V gene. The D gene is left open where the match is weak. Rows give clone size only sometimes, using once, few, many, or a class for an expanded clone.

CDR3aa: CASSLGAGGYYGYTF
CDR3nt: TGTGCCAGCAGCTTAGGAGCAGGGGGCTACTATGGCTACACCTTC
d_gene: TRBD1
abundance: -
j_gene: TRBJ1-2
v_gene: TRBV13

CDR3aa: CASSEGAANTEAFF
CDR3nt: TGCGCCAGCAGTGAGGGGGCAGCAAACACTGAAGCTTTCTTT
d_gene: -
abundance: -
j_gene: TRBJ1-1
v_gene: TRBV10-2

CDR3aa: CSVGGTGVFRGYGYTF
CDR3nt: TGCAGCGTCGGGGGGACAGGGGTTTTTAGGGGCTATGGCTACACCTTC
d_gene: TRBD1
abundance: -
j_gene: TRBJ1-2
v_gene: TRBV29-1

CDR3aa: CASSQYPPLPQPSAFYEQYF
CDR3nt: TGCGCCAGCAGCCAATACCCCCCCCTTCCGCAGCCTAGTGCCTTCTACGAGCAGTACTTC
d_gene: -
abundance: once
j_gene: TRBJ2-7
v_gene: TRBV4-1

CDR3aa: CASSLWGAGGSSYEQYF
CDR3nt: TGTGCCAGCAGTTTATGGGGGGCGGGAGGGAGCTCCTACGAGCAGTACTTC
d_gene: TRBD2
abundance: -
j_gene: TRBJ2-7
v_gene: TRBV28

CDR3aa: CASSLIAGGTSPLHF
CDR3nt: TGTGCCAGCAGCTTAATCGCAGGAGGGACCTCACCCCTCCACTTT
d_gene: -
abundance: -
j_gene: TRBJ1-6
v_gene: TRBV7-3

CDR3aa: CASSREYTDTQYF
CDR3nt: TGCGCCAGCAGCCGAGAATACACAGATACGCAGTATTTT
d_gene: -
abundance: -
j_gene: TRBJ2-3
v_gene: TRBV5-1

CDR3aa: CSVVLYYNEQFF
CDR3nt: TGCAGCGTTGTCTTATACTACAATGAGCAGTTCTTC
d_gene: -
abundance: once
j_gene: TRBJ2-1
v_gene: TRBV29-1

CDR3aa: CASSLLGGASYGYTF
CDR3nt: TGTGCCAGCAGCTTGCTAGGGGGGGCCTCCTATGGCTACACCTTC
d_gene: -
abundance: -
j_gene: TRBJ1-2
v_gene: TRBV5-4

CDR3aa: CASSFTGRSGEQFF
CDR3nt: TGTGCCAGCAGCTTCACGGGAAGGTCGGGTGAGCAGTTCTTC
d_gene: -
abundance: -
j_gene: TRBJ2-1
v_gene: TRBV7-2

CDR3aa: CASSFSLNRGDTEAFF
CDR3nt: TGTGCCAGCAGTTTTAGTCTTAACAGGGGAGACACTGAAGCTTTCTTT
d_gene: TRBD1
abundance: few
j_gene: TRBJ1-1
v_gene: TRBV28

CDR3aa: CASSRADRGEQYF
CDR3nt: TGTGCCAGCTCACGCGCGGACAGAGGCGAGCAGTACTTC
d_gene: -
abundance: -
j_gene: TRBJ2-7
v_gene: TRBV18

CDR3aa: CASSFDRGGTEAFF
CDR3nt: TGTGCCAGCAGCTTCGACAGGGGAGGCACTGAAGCTTTCTTT
d_gene: TRBD1
abundance: -
j_gene: TRBJ1-1
v_gene: TRBV7-3

CDR3aa: CASSLDAGGAGEKLFF
CDR3nt: TGTGCCAGCAGCTTGGACGCCGGTGGGGCTGGTGAAAAACTGTTTTTT
d_gene: -
abundance: -
j_gene: TRBJ1-4
v_gene: TRBV5-4

CDR3aa: CASSLTYGNQPQHF
CDR3nt: TGTGCCAGCAGCTTAACGTATGGCAATCAGCCCCAGCATTTT
d_gene: -
abundance: -
j_gene: TRBJ1-5
v_gene: TRBV7-3

CDR3aa: CASSTRTGDGNTIYF
CDR3nt: TGTGCCAGCAGTACTCGGACAGGGGACGGAAACACCATATATTTT
d_gene: TRBD1
abundance: -
j_gene: TRBJ1-3
v_gene: TRBV6-6

CDR3aa: CASSFSSFNQETQYF
CDR3nt: TGTGCCAGCAGCTTCTCTAGCTTCAACCAAGAGACCCAGTACTTC
d_gene: -
abundance: -
j_gene: TRBJ2-5
v_gene: TRBV7-2

CDR3aa: CASSYEGLGYTF
CDR3nt: TGTGCCAGCAGTTACGAGGGATTAGGCTACACCTTC
d_gene: -
abundance: -
j_gene: TRBJ1-2
v_gene: TRBV6-6

CDR3aa: CASSLASGGAFTGELFF
CDR3nt: TGTGCCAGCAGCTTGGCCAGCGGGGGGGCGTTTACCGGGGAGCTGTTTTTT
d_gene: TRBD2
abundance: -
j_gene: TRBJ2-2
v_gene: TRBV11-3

CDR3aa: CASSAIRWGQGAHYGYTF
CDR3nt: TGTGCCAGCAGCGCGATACGATGGGGACAGGGGGCTCACTATGGCTACACCTTC
d_gene: TRBD1
abundance: -
j_gene: TRBJ1-2
v_gene: TRBV9

CDR3aa: CASSPPVGRGDNEQFF
CDR3nt: TGTGCCAGCTCACCACCGGTCGGGAGAGGAGACAATGAGCAGTTCTTC
d_gene: -
abundance: -
j_gene: TRBJ2-1
v_gene: TRBV18

CDR3aa: CASSRGTGNYEQYF
CDR3nt: TGTGCCAGCAGCCGGGGGACAGGAAACTACGAGCAGTACTTC
d_gene: TRBD1
abundance: once
j_gene: TRBJ2-7
v_gene: TRBV6-5

CDR3aa: CASSPPGQYGYTF
CDR3nt: TGTGCCAGCAGCCCACCGGGACAGTACGGCTACACCTTC
d_gene: TRBD1
abundance: -
j_gene: TRBJ1-2
v_gene: TRBV3-1/TRBV3-2

CDR3aa: CASSQAGASANTDTQYF
CDR3nt: TGCGCCAGCAGCCAAGCCGGCGCTAGCGCAAACACAGATACGCAGTATTTT
d_gene: -
abundance: -
j_gene: TRBJ2-3
v_gene: TRBV4-3

CDR3aa: CASSRGREQYF
CDR3nt: TGTGCCAGCAGCCGAGGGAGGGAGCAGTACTTC
d_gene: -
abundance: many
j_gene: TRBJ2-7
v_gene: TRBV3-1/TRBV3-2

CDR3aa: CASSLKGGGSYEQYF
CDR3nt: TGTGCCAGCAGTTTAAAGGGAGGGGGGTCCTACGAGCAGTACTTC
d_gene: -
abundance: -
j_gene: TRBJ2-7
v_gene: TRBV27

CDR3aa: CAWKRQGEAFF
CDR3nt: TGTGCCTGGAAGAGACAGGGGGAAGCTTTCTTT
d_gene: TRBD1
abundance: once
j_gene: TRBJ1-1
v_gene: TRBV30

CDR3aa: CSVGTPRREKLFF
CDR3nt: TGCAGCGTTGGGACGCCTAGGAGGGAAAAACTGTTTTTT
d_gene: -
abundance: -
j_gene: TRBJ1-4
v_gene: TRBV29-1

CDR3aa: CASSFDRSRSNEQFF
CDR3nt: TGTGCCAGCAGCTTCGACAGGTCAAGATCCAATGAGCAGTTCTTC
d_gene: -
abundance: -
j_gene: TRBJ2-1
v_gene: TRBV5-8

CDR3aa: CASSVQVMNTEAFF
CDR3nt: TGTGCCAGCAGTGTTCAGGTAATGAACACTGAAGCTTTCTTT
d_gene: -
abundance: -
j_gene: TRBJ1-1
v_gene: TRBV2

CDR3aa: CASSTWTGDTIYF
CDR3nt: TGCGCCAGCAGCACGTGGACGGGGGACACCATATATTTT
d_gene: -
abundance: -
j_gene: TRBJ1-3
v_gene: TRBV5-1

CDR3aa: CASSLTLAGLNYGYTF
CDR3nt: TGTGCCAGCAGCCTAACCCTTGCGGGGTTAAACTATGGCTACACCTTC
d_gene: -
abundance: -
j_gene: TRBJ1-2
v_gene: TRBV7-2

CDR3aa: CASSLGTSGALEQYF
CDR3nt: TGTGCCAGCAGCCTAGGGACTAGCGGGGCCTTGGAGCAGTACTTC
d_gene: TRBD2
abundance: few
j_gene: TRBJ2-7
v_gene: TRBV7-8

CDR3aa: CASSFPNRGSGGADTQYF
CDR3nt: TGTGCCAGCAGCTTTCCCAACAGGGGTTCAGGTGGTGCGGATACGCAGTATTTT
d_gene: TRBD1
abundance: -
j_gene: TRBJ2-3
v_gene: TRBV7-9

CDR3aa: CASSSTGTGPYTEAFF
CDR3nt: TGTGCCAGCAGTTCCACCGGGACAGGACCCTACACTGAAGCTTTCTTT
d_gene: TRBD1
abundance: -
j_gene: TRBJ1-1
v_gene: TRBV6-5

CDR3aa: CASSLYGRGRGQETQYF
CDR3nt: TGCGCCAGCAGCTTGTACGGCAGGGGCCGAGGACAAGAGACCCAGTACTTC
d_gene: -
abundance: -
j_gene: TRBJ2-5
v_gene: TRBV5-1

CDR3aa: CASSLAGSYEQYF
CDR3nt: TGTGCCAGCAGCTTGGCAGGTTCCTACGAGCAGTACTTC
d_gene: -
abundance: -
j_gene: TRBJ2-7
v_gene: TRBV5-4

CDR3aa: CASSLMGTGGLNTEAFF
CDR3nt: TGTGCCAGCAGCCTTATGGGGACAGGGGGCCTGAACACTGAAGCTTTCTTT
d_gene: TRBD1
abundance: -
j_gene: TRBJ1-1
v_gene: TRBV13

CDR3aa: CASSCEDTEAFF
CDR3nt: TGTGCCAGCAGCTGTGAGGACACTGAAGCTTTCTTT
d_gene: -
abundance: -
j_gene: TRBJ1-1
v_gene: TRBV5-6

CDR3aa: CASSQGQGGRMNTEAFF
CDR3nt: TGTGCCAGCAGCCAAGGGCAGGGGGGCAGGATGAACACTGAAGCTTTCTTT
d_gene: TRBD1
abundance: -
j_gene: TRBJ1-1
v_gene: TRBV4-2

CDR3aa: CASSGGGAGWNTEAFF
CDR3nt: TGTGCCAGCAGTGGGGGGGGCGCGGGTTGGAACACTGAAGCTTTCTTT
d_gene: -
abundance: -
j_gene: TRBJ1-1
v_gene: TRBV2

CDR3aa: CASGGGLAGAQEQFF
CDR3nt: TGTGCCAGCGGGGGCGGACTAGCGGGGGCTCAAGAGCAGTTCTTC
d_gene: TRBD2
abundance: -
j_gene: TRBJ2-1
v_gene: TRBV2

CDR3aa: CASSVGQGVFAGGYTF
CDR3nt: TGTGCCAGCAGTGTGGGACAGGGAGTGTTCGCTGGCGGCTACACCTTC
d_gene: TRBD1
abundance: -
j_gene: TRBJ1-2
v_gene: TRBV6-1

CDR3aa: CASSGQGGANQPQHF
CDR3nt: TGTGCCAGCAGCGGACAGGGGGGAGCCAATCAGCCCCAGCATTTT
d_gene: TRBD1
abundance: -
j_gene: TRBJ1-5
v_gene: TRBV5-5

CDR3aa: CASSLYYRGVLNTEAFF
CDR3nt: TGTGCCAGCAGTTTATATTACAGGGGTGTCCTGAACACTGAAGCTTTCTTT
d_gene: TRBD1
abundance: -
j_gene: TRBJ1-1
v_gene: TRBV27

CDR3aa: CASSQDRGPETQYF
CDR3nt: TGCGCCAGCAGCCAAGACAGGGGGCCGGAGACCCAGTACTTC
d_gene: TRBD1
abundance: -
j_gene: TRBJ2-5
v_gene: TRBV4-3

CDR3aa: CATSAPADTGELFF
CDR3nt: TGTGCCACCAGTGCTCCCGCAGACACCGGGGAGCTGTTTTTT
d_gene: -
abundance: -
j_gene: TRBJ2-2
v_gene: TRBV24-1

CDR3aa: CASRTDRVSTDTQYF
CDR3nt: TGTGCCAGCAGAACGGACAGGGTCAGCACAGATACGCAGTATTTT
d_gene: TRBD1
abundance: -
j_gene: TRBJ2-3
v_gene: TRBV5-4

CDR3aa: CASSSQSGGGEKLFF
CDR3nt: TGTGCCAGCAGCTCCCAGTCAGGGGGCGGTGAAAAACTGTTTTTT
d_gene: TRBD1
abundance: -
j_gene: TRBJ1-4
v_gene: TRBV28

CDR3aa: CASSKRRTGRDTEAFF
CDR3nt: TGTGCCAGTAGTAAGCGACGGACAGGGAGGGACACTGAAGCTTTCTTT
d_gene: TRBD1
abundance: few
j_gene: TRBJ1-1
v_gene: TRBV19

CDR3aa: CASSAGQEAGNTIYF
CDR3nt: TGCGCCAGCAGCGCTGGACAGGAAGCTGGAAACACCATATATTTT
d_gene: TRBD1
abundance: -
j_gene: TRBJ1-3
v_gene: TRBV5-1

CDR3aa: CSVQGQGVGEKLFF
CDR3nt: TGCAGCGTTCAAGGACAGGGTGTGGGAGAAAAACTGTTTTTT
d_gene: TRBD1
abundance: -
j_gene: TRBJ1-4
v_gene: TRBV29-1

CDR3aa: CASSLASTYEQYF
CDR3nt: TGTGCCAGCAGCTTAGCGTCCACCTACGAGCAGTACTTC
d_gene: -
abundance: -
j_gene: TRBJ2-7
v_gene: TRBV7-2

CDR3aa: CASSPPGAGGPNQPQHF
CDR3nt: TGTGCCAGCTCACCACCGGGAGCAGGGGGCCCTAATCAGCCCCAGCATTTT
d_gene: TRBD1
abundance: -
j_gene: TRBJ1-5
v_gene: TRBV18

CDR3aa: CFTYEQYF
CDR3nt: TGCTTTACCTACGAGCAGTACTTC
d_gene: -
abundance: -
j_gene: TRBJ2-7
v_gene: TRBV20-1